This entry is about one TCR beta chain. The CDR3 runs to 14 residues. Unmatched junction bases numbered 0, after V lost 4 bases and J lost 3 bases. The germline CDR1 and CDR2 sequences are SGHRS and YFSETQ. The data are from a study of blood T cell repertoires in COVID-19. Produced via immunoSEQ multiplex PCR; TCRdb's table is partial and in-frame only. The data show some 350,000 clones, with about nine tenths seen just once and more than 5.5% held by the top ten. The rearrangement joins TRBV5-1 to TRBJ2-2, with 10 bases fitting TRBD2. The specimen sequenced was peripheral blood. This sequence was found in a woman aged 70-85 years with COVID-19, enrolled during active disease. The CDR3 bases are TGCGCCAGCAGCGGACTAGCGGACACCGGGGAGCTGTTTTTT. Protein: CASSGLADTGELFF. The variable domain in full, completed from reference TRBV5-1 and TRBJ2-2, reads KAGVTQTPRYLIKTRGQQVTLSCSPISGHRSVSWYQQTPGQGLQFLFEYFSETQRNKGNFPGRFSGRQFSNSRSEMNVSTLELGDSALYLCASSGLADTGELFFGEGSRLTVL.